A selection of T cell receptor beta chains follows, all from one sample in a study of blood T cell repertoires in COVID-19. TCRdb keeps only in-frame clones here, not all; method: immunoSEQ multiplex PCR. The sample records 100,000 to 150,000 clones, approximately 90% being singletons. The sequencing sample was made of peripheral blood. All receptors come from a man aged 45-60 years with COVID-19, enrolled during active disease. CDR3s include the opening cysteine and the closing phenylalanine or tryptophan. D genes are given only for firm matches. Only some rows state a clone size, as once, few, many or a class for expanded clones.

D gene	clone size	V gene	J gene	CDR3 DNA	CDR3 protein
NA	few	TRBV9	TRBJ1-1	TGTGCCAGCAGCCCACGGACTGAAGCTTTCTTT	CASSPRTEAFF
TRBD2	NA	TRBV9	TRBJ2-3	TGTGCCAGCAGTCGCGGGAGTTCAACAGATACGCAGTATTTT	CASSRGSSTDTQYF
NA	NA	TRBV28	TRBJ2-4	TGTGCCAGCAGTTCTTTTAGTGGTTTAGCCAAAAACATTCAGTACTTC	CASSSFSGLAKNIQYF
NA	once	TRBV5-1	TRBJ1-2	TGCGCCAGCAGCCTGAACACCAACTATGGCTACACCTTC	CASSLNTNYGYTF
TRBD1	NA	TRBV6-5	TRBJ1-4	TGTGCCAGCAGTAAACAGGGGGCGTCTGAAAAACTGTTTTTT	CASSKQGASEKLFF
TRBD2	NA	TRBV11-2	TRBJ2-2	TGTGCCAGCAGCTTGGGACTAGCGGGGCCCACCGGGGAGCTGTTTTTT	CASSLGLAGPTGELFF
NA	NA	TRBV7-2	TRBJ2-7	TGTGCCAGCAGCCTTCGGGAGACCTACGAGCAGTACTTC	CASSLRETYEQYF
TRBD2	NA	TRBV7-2	TRBJ2-1	TGTGCCAGCCTGGCGGGAGAAGTTTCCTACAATGAGCAGTTCTTC	CASLAGEVSYNEQFF
NA	once	TRBV7-9	TRBJ1-2	TGTGCCAGCAGCCGCCTCCTTCAGTATGGCTACACCTTC	CASSRLLQYGYTF
TRBD2	NA	TRBV19	TRBJ2-3	TGTGCCAGTAGTATGCTAGCGGGCCGGGATACGCAGTATTTT	CASSMLAGRDTQYF
NA	NA	TRBV4-3	TRBJ2-3	TGCGCCAGCAGCCAGGCCTCGGACAGAGGAGGTACGCAGTATTTT	CASSQASDRGGTQYF
NA	NA	TRBV5-1	TRBJ2-5	TGCGCCAGCAGAAGGTCAGGGATGAGAGAGACCCAGTACTTC	CASRRSGMRETQYF
TRBD1	NA	TRBV7-3	TRBJ2-2	TGTGCCAGCAGCCTTGGACAGGGGGGGCTGTTTTTT	CASSLGQGGLFF
NA	once	TRBV10-2	TRBJ1-2	TGCGCCAGCAGTGAGGTAGAGAGGGGCTACACCTTC	CASSEVERGYTF
NA	NA	TRBV10-2	TRBJ2-1	TGCGCCAGCAACCCTCAGGGGAATGAGCAGTTCTTC	CASNPQGNEQFF
NA	NA	TRBV7-2	TRBJ2-7	TGTGCCAGCAGCTCCTCGACAGGAGGATACGAGCAGTACTTC	CASSSSTGGYEQYF
TRBD2	NA	TRBV5-4	TRBJ2-3	TGTGCCAGCAGCTCAGGACTAGCGGGCAAGACCCTTTATACGCAGTATTTT	CASSSGLAGKTLYTQYF